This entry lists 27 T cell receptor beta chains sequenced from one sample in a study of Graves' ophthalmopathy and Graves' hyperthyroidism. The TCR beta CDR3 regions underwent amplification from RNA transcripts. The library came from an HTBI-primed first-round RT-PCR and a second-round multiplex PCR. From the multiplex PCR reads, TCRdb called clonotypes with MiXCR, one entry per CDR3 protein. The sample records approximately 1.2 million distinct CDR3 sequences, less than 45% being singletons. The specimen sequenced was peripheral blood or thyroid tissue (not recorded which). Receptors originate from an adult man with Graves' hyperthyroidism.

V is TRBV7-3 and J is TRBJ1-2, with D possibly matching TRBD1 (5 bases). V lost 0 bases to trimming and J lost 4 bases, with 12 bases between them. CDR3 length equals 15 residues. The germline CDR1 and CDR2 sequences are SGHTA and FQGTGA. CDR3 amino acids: CASSLTGRGTYGYTF. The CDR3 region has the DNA TGTGCCAGCAGCTTAACCGGGCGGGGCACCTATGGCTACACCTTC.

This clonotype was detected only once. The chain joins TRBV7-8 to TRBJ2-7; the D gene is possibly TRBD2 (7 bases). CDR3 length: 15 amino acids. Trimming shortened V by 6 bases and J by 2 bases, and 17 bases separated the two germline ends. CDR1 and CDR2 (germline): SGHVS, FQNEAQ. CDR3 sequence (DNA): TGTGCCAGCAGATCGGTGGGGGGGGCCCCCTACGAGCAGTACTTC. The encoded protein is CASRSVGGAPYEQYF.

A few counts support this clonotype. The CDR3 coding sequence is TGTGCCAGTAGGGGCAGGCGGGCCGGGGAGACCCAGTACTTC. The encoded protein is CASRGRRAGETQYF. The chain uses TRBV19 and TRBJ2-5; TRBD2 is a possible D gene (5 bases). The CDR3 is 14 residues long. CDR1 is LNHDA and CDR2 is SQIVND in the germline V gene (reference sequence). V was trimmed by 6 bases and J by 5 bases, leaving 16 bases between them.

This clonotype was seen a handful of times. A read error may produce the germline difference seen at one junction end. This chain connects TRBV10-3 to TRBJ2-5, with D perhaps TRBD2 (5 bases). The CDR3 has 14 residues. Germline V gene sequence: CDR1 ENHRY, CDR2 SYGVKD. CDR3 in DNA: TGTGCCAGCAGTAACCCAACTAGTACGGCGACCCAGTACTTC. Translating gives CASSNPTSTATQYF.

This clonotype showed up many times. The CDR3 is CAISDSGTGFDYGYTF. In DNA, the CDR3 is TGTGCCATCAGTGACTCCGGGACAGGGTTTGACTATGGCTACACCTTC. The V gene is TRBV10-3, the J gene TRBJ1-2, with 9 bases lining up with TRBD1. Germline V CDR1 and CDR2: ENHRY, SYGVKD. With V trimmed by 3 bases and J by 3 bases, 8 bases remained unmatched. The CDR3 is made up of 16 amino acids.

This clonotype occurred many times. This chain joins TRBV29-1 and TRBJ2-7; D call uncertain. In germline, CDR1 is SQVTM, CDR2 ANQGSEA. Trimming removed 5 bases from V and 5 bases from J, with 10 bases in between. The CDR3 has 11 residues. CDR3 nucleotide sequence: TGCAGCGTTCTTGTCCAGGACGAGCAGTACTTC. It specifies CSVLVQDEQYF.

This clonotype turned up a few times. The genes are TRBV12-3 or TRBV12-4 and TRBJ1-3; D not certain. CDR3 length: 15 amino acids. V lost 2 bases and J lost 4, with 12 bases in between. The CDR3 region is CASSLFSGIGNTIYF. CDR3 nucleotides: TGTGCCAGCAGTTTATTTTCGGGAATCGGAAACACCATATATTTT.

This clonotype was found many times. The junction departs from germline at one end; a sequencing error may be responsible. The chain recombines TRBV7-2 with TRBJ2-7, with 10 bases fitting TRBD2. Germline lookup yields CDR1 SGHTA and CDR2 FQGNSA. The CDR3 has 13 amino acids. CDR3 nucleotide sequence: TGTGCCAGCAGCTTACCGGGGGGTAGCGGGAGGAGATTC. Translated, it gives CASSLPGGSGRRF.

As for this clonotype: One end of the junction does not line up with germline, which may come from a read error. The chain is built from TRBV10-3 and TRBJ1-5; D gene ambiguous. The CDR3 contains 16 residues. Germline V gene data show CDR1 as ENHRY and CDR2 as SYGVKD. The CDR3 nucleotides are TGTGCCAGCAGTTTGTTATCGGGAGATAGCAATCAGCCCCAGCATTTT. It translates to CASSLLSGDSNQPQHF.

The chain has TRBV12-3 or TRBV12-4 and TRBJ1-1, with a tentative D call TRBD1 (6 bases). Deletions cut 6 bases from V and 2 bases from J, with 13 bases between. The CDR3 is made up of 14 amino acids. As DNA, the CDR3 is TGTGCCAGCAGCAAGCAGGGGACAAACACTGAAGCTTTCTTT. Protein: CASSKQGTNTEAFF.

The CDR3 sequence: CASSVALGTNYEQYF. CDR3 nucleotide sequence: TGTGCCAGCAGCGTAGCTCTCGGTACTAACTACGAGCAGTACTTC. The chain employs TRBV9 and TRBJ2-7; D gene uncertain. Germline-derived CDR1 and CDR2 are SGDLS and YYNGEE. This CDR3 region has 15 residues. The ends were cut back, 0 bases at V and 3 bases at J, with 13 bases in the middle. The entire variable domain, with the rest obtained from reference TRBV9 and TRBJ2-7, is as follows: DSGVTQTPKHLITATGQRVTLRCSPRSGDLSVYWYQQSLDQGLQFLIQYYNGEERAKGNILERFSAQQFPDLHSELNLSSLELGDSALYFCASSVALGTNYEQYFGPGTRLTVT.

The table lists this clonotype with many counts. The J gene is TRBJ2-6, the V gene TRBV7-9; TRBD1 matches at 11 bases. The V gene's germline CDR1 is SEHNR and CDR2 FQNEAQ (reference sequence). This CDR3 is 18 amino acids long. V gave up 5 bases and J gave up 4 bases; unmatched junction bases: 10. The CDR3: CASSRRGQGGSGANVLTF. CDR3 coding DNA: TGTGCCAGCAGCAGAAGGGGACAGGGGGGATCGGGGGCCAACGTCCTGACTTTC.

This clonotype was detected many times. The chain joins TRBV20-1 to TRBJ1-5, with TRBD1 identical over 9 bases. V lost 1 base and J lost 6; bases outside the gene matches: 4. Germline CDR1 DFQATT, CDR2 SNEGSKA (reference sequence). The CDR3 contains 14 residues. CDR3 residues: CSARVGTGLQPQHF. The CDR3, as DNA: TGCAGTGCTAGAGTAGGGACAGGGCTTCAGCCCCAGCATTTT.

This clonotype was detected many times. The CDR3: CSARQGIANNQPQHF. DNA for the CDR3: TGCAGTGCTAGACAGGGTATCGCAAACAATCAGCCCCAGCATTTT. The chain employs TRBV20-1 and TRBJ1-5; TRBD1 is a possible D gene (5 bases). The CDR3 extends over 15 amino acids. Germline CDR1 DFQATT, CDR2 SNEGSKA (reference sequence). Trimming took 2 bases from V and 3 from J, leaving 14 bases between them.

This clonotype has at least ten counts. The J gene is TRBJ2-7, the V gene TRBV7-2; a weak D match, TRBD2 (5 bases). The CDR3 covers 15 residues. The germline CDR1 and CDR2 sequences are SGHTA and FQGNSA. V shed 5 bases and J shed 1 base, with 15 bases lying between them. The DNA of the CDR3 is TGTGCCAGCAGCCTGCATGGGAGCGCATCCTACGAGCAGTACTTC. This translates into CASSLHGSASYEQYF. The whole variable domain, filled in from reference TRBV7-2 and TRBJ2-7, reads GAGVSQSPSNKVTEKGKDVELRCDPISGHTALYWYRQSLGQGLEFLIYFQGNSAPDKSGLPSDRFSAERTGGSVSTLTIQRTQQEDSAVYLCASSLHGSASYEQYFGPGTRLTVT.

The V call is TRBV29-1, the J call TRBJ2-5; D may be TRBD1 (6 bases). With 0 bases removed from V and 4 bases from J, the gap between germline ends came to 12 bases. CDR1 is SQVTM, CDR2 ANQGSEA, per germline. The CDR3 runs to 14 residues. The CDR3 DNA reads TGCAGCGTTGAAGATCGAGGGGGTGGAGAGACCCAGTACTTC. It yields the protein CSVEDRGGGETQYF.

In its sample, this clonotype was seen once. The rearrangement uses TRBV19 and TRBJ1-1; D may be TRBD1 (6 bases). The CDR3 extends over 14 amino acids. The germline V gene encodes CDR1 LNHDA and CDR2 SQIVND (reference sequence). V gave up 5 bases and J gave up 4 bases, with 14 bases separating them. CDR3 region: CASSLRGMSTEAFF. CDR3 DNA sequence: TGTGCCAGTAGTCTCAGGGGCATGAGCACTGAAGCTTTCTTT.

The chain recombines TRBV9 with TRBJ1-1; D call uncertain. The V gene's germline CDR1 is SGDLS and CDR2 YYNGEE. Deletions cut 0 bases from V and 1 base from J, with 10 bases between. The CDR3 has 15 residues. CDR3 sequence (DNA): TGTGCCAGCAGCGTAGGAAGTGAGGGGAACACTGAAGCTTTCTTT. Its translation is CASSVGSEGNTEAFF.

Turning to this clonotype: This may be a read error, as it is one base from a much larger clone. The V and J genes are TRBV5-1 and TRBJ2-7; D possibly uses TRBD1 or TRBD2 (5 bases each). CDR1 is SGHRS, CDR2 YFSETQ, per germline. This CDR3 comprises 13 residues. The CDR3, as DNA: TGCGCCGGCAGCTTTACTGGGACGAACGAGCAGTACTTC. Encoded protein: CAGSFTGTNEQYF.

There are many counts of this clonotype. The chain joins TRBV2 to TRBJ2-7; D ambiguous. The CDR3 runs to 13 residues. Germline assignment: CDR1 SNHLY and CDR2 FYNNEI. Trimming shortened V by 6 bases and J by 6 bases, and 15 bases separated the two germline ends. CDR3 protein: CASRSTHAGEQYF. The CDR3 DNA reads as TGTGCCAGCAGATCGACACACGCCGGCGAGCAGTACTTC. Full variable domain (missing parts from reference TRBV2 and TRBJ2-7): EPEVTQTPSHQVTQMGQEVILRCVPISNHLYFYWYRQILGQKVEFLVSFYNNEISEKSEIFDDQFSVERPDGSNFTLKIRSTKLEDSAMYFCASRSTHAGEQYFGPGTRLTVT.

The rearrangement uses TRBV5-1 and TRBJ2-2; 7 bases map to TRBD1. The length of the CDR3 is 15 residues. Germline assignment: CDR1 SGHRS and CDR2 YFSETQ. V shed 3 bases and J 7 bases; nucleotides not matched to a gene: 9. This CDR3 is CASSSYRGYGGELFF. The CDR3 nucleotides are TGCGCCAGCAGCTCGTACAGGGGTTACGGCGGGGAGCTGTTTTTT.

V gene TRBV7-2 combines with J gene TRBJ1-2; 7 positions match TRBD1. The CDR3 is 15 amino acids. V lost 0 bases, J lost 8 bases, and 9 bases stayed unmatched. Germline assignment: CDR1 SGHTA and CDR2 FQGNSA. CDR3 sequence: CASSLAADRVKGYTF. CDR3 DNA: TGTGCCAGCAGCTTAGCTGCCGACAGGGTGAAAGGCTACACCTTC.

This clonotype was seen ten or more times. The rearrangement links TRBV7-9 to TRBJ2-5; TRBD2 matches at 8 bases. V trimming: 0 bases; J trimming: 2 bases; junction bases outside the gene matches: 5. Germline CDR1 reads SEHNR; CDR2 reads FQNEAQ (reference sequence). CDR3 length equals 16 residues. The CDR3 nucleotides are TGTGCCAGCAGCTTAGCGGCGGGGGGAAATCAAGAGACCCAGTACTTC. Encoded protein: CASSLAAGGNQETQYF. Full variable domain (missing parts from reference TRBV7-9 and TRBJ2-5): DTGVSQNPRHKITKRGQNVTFRCDPISEHNRLYWYRQTLGQGPEFLTYFQNEAQLEKSRLLSDRFSAERPKGSFSTLEIQRTEQGDSAMYLCASSLAAGGNQETQYFGPGTRLLVL.

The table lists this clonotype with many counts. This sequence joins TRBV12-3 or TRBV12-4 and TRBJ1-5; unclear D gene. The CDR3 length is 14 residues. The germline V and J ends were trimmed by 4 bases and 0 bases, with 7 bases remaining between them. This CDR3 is CASSSRFSNQPQHF. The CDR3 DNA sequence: TGTGCCAGCAGTTCCAGATTTAGCAATCAGCCCCAGCATTTT.

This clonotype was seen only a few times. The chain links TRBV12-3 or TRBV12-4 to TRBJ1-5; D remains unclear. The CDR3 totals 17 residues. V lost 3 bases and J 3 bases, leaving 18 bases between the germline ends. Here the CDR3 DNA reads TGTGCCAGCAGTTTGATGTTATCGGAAATAAACAATCAGCCCCAGCATTTT. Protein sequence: CASSLMLSEINNQPQHF.

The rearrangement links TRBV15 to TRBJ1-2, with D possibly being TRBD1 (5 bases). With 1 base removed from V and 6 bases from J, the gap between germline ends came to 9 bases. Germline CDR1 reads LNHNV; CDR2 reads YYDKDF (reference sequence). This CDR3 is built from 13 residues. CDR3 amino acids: CATSRVRQHGYTF. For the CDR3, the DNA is TGTGCCACCAGCAGAGTACGACAGCATGGCTACACCTTC.

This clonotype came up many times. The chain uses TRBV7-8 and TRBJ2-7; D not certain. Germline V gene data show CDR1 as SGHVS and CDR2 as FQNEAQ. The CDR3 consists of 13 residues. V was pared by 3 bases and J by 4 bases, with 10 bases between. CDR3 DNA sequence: TGTGCCAGCAGCTTCAACCCCCTATACGAGCAGTACTTC. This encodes CASSFNPLYEQYF.